Each of the 9 T cell receptor beta chains below was sequenced from the same sample in a study of response to subunit inactivated influenza vaccine. TCRdb re-called the RT-PCR reads through MiXCR, storing one row per CDR3 protein. The sample lists 500,000 to 600,000 distinct CDR3 sequences; about 14% were seen once. The sample here was PBMCs from blood, taken roughly 13 days after vaccination. The receptors here all came from a man aged 50 or older who received an inactivated influenza vaccine.

This clonotype was seen a few times. The genes are TRBV20-1 and TRBJ1-2, with D perhaps TRBD1 (6 bases). The CDR3 sequence is 12 residues long. The germline CDR1 and CDR2 sequences are DFQATT and SNEGSKA (reference sequence). The ends were cut back, 2 bases at V and 8 bases at J, with 12 bases in the middle. The CDR3 region has the DNA TGCAGTGCTAGACAGGGGCTTAAAGGCTACACCTTC. It encodes CSARQGLKGYTF.

This clonotype was recorded a few times. The chain employs TRBV30 and TRBJ2-3; 7 bases agree with TRBD2. Trimming cost V 8 bases and J 10 bases; bases outside gene matches: 21. CDR1 and CDR2 from the germline V gene are GTSNPN and SVGIG (reference sequence). This CDR3 has 15 residues. The CDR3 spells CAGKLPGLQLVPQYF. The CDR3 DNA is TGTGCCGGAAAACTACCGGGACTACAACTAGTGCCGCAGTATTTT. Full variable domain (missing parts from reference TRBV30 and TRBJ2-3): SQTIHQWPATLVQPVGSPLSLECTVEGTSNPNLYWYRQAAGRGLQLLFYSVGIGQISSEVPQNLSASRPQDRQFILSSKKLLLSDSGFYLCAGKLPGLQLVPQYFGPGTRLTVL.

The J gene is TRBJ2-1, the V gene TRBV11-2; no firm D call. The CDR3 extends over 14 amino acids. V lost 2 bases to trimming and J lost 1 base, with 6 bases between them. Germline-derived CDR1 and CDR2 are SGHAT and FQNNGV. The CDR3 is CASSLRVSYNEQFF. The CDR3 DNA sequence: TGTGCCAGCAGCTTACGAGTATCCTACAATGAGCAGTTCTTC.

CDR3 loop: CASSLALSGISQETQYF. CDR3 in DNA: TGTGCCAGCAGCTTAGCGTTGTCAGGGATTTCCCAAGAGACCCAGTACTTC. This chain uses TRBV7-9 with TRBJ2-5; TRBD1 might be the D (5 bases). The CDR3 totals 17 residues. Germline CDR1 reads SEHNR; CDR2 reads FQNEAQ (reference sequence). V lost 0 bases, J lost 1 base, and 15 bases lay in between.

This clonotype occurred a few times. The chain couples TRBV5-1 to TRBJ1-2; 8 bases are shared with TRBD1. V shed 5 bases and J 3 bases; nucleotides not matched to a gene: 9. The CDR3 totals 15 residues. The germline V gene has CDR1 SGHRS and CDR2 YFSETQ. CDR3: CASRHPGQEDYGYTF. In nucleotides, the CDR3 is TGCGCCAGCAGACATCCGGGACAGGAGGACTATGGCTACACCTTC.

J is TRBJ2-1 and V is TRBV12-3 or TRBV12-4; 8 bases fit TRBD2. The CDR3 is 15 residues long. V lost 4 bases and J lost 7; bases outside the gene matches: 9. The CDR3 reads CASSWALASGNEQFF. CDR3 DNA sequence: TGTGCCAGCAGTTGGGCCCTGGCTAGCGGGAATGAGCAGTTCTTC.

CDR3 coding DNA: TGTGCCAGCAGCTCGAGTGTGGGGTACGAGCAGTACTTC. The encoded protein is CASSSSVGYEQYF. This chain uses TRBV7-3 with TRBJ2-7, with D unclear. The CDR3 has 13 residues. The ends were cut back, 4 bases at V and 4 bases at J, with 11 bases in the middle. Germline V gene lookup returns CDR1 SGHTA and CDR2 FQGTGA. The variable domain in full, with the rest retrieved from reference TRBV7-3 and TRBJ2-7, is GAGVSQTPSNKVTEKGKYVELRCDPISGHTALYWYRQSLGQGPEFLIYFQGTGAADDSGLPNDRFFAVRPEGSVSTLKIQRTERGDSAVYLCASSSSVGYEQYFGPGTRLTVT.

This clonotype was counted a few times. The chain has TRBV3-1 and TRBJ2-3; D not resolved. Deletions cut 0 bases from V and 6 bases from J, with 10 bases between. The CDR3 runs to 14 residues. CDR1 and CDR2 from the germline V gene are LGHDT and YNNKEL (reference sequence). The CDR3 sequence: CASSQETGWDTQYF. As DNA, the CDR3 is TGTGCCAGCAGCCAAGAGACGGGCTGGGATACGCAGTATTTT.

The chain is built from TRBV5-1 and TRBJ2-7; D unclear. V lost 7 bases and J lost 3, with 14 bases in between. The CDR3 consists of 13 residues. From germline, CDR1 is SGHRS and CDR2 YFSETQ. The CDR3 DNA is TGCGCCAGCTCAACGGGCTCGGGCTACGAGCAGTACTTC. It specifies CASSTGSGYEQYF.